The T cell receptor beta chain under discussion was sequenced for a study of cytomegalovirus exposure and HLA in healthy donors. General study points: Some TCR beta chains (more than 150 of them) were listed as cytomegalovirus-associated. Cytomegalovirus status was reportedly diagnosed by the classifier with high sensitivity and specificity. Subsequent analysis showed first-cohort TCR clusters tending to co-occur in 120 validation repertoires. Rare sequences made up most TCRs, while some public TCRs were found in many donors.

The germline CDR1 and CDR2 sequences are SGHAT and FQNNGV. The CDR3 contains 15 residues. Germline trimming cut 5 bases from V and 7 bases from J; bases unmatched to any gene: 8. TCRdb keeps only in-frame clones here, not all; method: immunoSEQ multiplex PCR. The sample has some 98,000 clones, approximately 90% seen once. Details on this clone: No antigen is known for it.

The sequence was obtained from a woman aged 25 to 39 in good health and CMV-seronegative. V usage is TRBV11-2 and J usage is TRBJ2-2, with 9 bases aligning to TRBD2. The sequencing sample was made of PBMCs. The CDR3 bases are TGTGCCAGCAGCGATAGCGGGAGAATAGGCGGGGAGCTGTTTTTT. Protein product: CASSDSGRIGGELFF.